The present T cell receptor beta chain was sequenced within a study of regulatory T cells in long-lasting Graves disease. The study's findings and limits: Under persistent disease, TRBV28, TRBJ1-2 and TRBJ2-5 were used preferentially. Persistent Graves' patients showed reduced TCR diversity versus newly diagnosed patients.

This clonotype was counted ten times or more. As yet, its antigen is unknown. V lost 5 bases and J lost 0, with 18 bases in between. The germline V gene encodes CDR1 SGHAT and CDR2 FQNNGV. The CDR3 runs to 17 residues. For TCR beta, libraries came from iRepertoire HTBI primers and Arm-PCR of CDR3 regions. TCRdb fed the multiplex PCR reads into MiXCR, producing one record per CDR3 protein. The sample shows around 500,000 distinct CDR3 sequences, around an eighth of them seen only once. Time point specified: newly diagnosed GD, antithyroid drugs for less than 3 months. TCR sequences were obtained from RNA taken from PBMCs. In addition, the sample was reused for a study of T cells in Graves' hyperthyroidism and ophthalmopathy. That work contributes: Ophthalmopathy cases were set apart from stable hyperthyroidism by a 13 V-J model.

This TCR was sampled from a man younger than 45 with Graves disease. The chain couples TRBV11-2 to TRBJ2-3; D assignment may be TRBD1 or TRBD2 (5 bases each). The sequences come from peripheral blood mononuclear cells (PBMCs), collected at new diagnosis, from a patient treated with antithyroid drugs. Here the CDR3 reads CASSGRGGDTSTDTQYF. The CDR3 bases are TGTGCCAGCAGCGGCCGGGGCGGCGACACTAGCACAGATACGCAGTATTTT.